The rows below give T cell receptor beta chains drawn from one sample of a study of T cell responses to AZD1222 COVID-19 vaccine. Clones were read by immunoSEQ multiplex PCR, and TCRdb kept only the in-frame ones, dropping some. The repertoire holds 130,000 to 150,000 clones, with roughly 87% as singletons. The sequencing here drew on peripheral blood, taken 28 days after the second dose of the MenACWY control vaccine. Receptors were obtained from an adult who received the MenACWY meningococcal vaccine as a control. Both conserved end residues are part of each CDR3. D genes are given only for firm matches. Clone size is given for some rows only: seen once, a few or many times, or a class if the clone is expanded.

v_call	clone_size	d_call	j_call	cdr3_nt	cdr3_aa
TRBV5-4	-	-	TRBJ1-2	TGTGCCAGCAGCTTGGCCACAGGTGGCTACACCTTC	CASSLATGGYTF
TRBV11-3	-	-	TRBJ2-1	TGTGCCAGCAGCTTAGTGACAGGTGGTGGCAATGAGCAGTTCTTC	CASSLVTGGGNEQFF
TRBV28	-	TRBD2	TRBJ2-1	TGTGCCAGCAGGCTAGCGGGAGCCTACAATGAGCAGTTCTTC	CASRLAGAYNEQFF
TRBV29-1	-	TRBD1	TRBJ2-7	TGCAGCGCCCAGACAGGGGCCTACGAGCAGTACTTC	CSAQTGAYEQYF
TRBV6-5	-	TRBD2	TRBJ2-5	TGTGCCAGCAGTCTCGGACTAGTGGGAGAGACCCAGTACTTC	CASSLGLVGETQYF
TRBV3-1/TRBV3-2	-	-	TRBJ1-5	TGTGCCAGCAGCCATGGACGGCTGAATCAGCCCCAGCATTTT	CASSHGRLNQPQHF
TRBV19	-	-	TRBJ2-7	TGTGCCAGTAGTCGCGGACGGAACTACGAGCAGTACTTC	CASSRGRNYEQYF
TRBV10-3	-	TRBD1	TRBJ2-5	TGTGCCTCGTGGGCAGGGGGCACAGAGACCCAGTACTTC	CASWAGGTETQYF
TRBV24-1	-	-	TRBJ1-5	TGTGCCACCGGAGGGAGGAATCAGCCCCAGCATTTT	CATGGRNQPQHF
TRBV10-3	-	-	TRBJ2-3	TGTGCCTTCTCATCGTCTAGCACAGATACGCAGTATTTT	CAFSSSSTDTQYF
TRBV7-6	-	-	TRBJ2-2	TGTGCCAGCAGCTTCGCCCGACAAGTCAACACCGGGGAGCTGTTTTTT	CASSFARQVNTGELFF
TRBV4-2	-	TRBD1	TRBJ1-2	TGTGCCAGCAGCCAAGGCAAGGGGGCTTACTATGGCTACACCTTC	CASSQGKGAYYGYTF
TRBV7-3	-	-	TRBJ2-3	TGTGCCAGCAGCTTAGTATCCGGGACCATGGATACGCAGTATTTT	CASSLVSGTMDTQYF
TRBV10-3	-	TRBD2	TRBJ2-3	TGTGCCATCGGTGGGAGCGGGGGGGACACAGATACGCAGTATTTT	CAIGGSGGDTDTQYF
TRBV6-4	-	-	TRBJ2-5	TGTGCCAGCAGGAAAGAGACCCAGTACTTC	CASRKETQYF
TRBV3-1/TRBV3-2	-	TRBD1	TRBJ1-2	TGTGCCAGCAGCCACCTGAGGACAGGACAAGAGGGCTACACCTTC	CASSHLRTGQEGYTF
TRBV30	-	-	TRBJ1-1	TGTGCCTGGAGTGTACGACCACCTGAAGCTTTCTTT	CAWSVRPPEAFF
TRBV5-1	-	TRBD1	TRBJ1-3	TGCGCCAGCAGCGGGGGACAGCTTCGCTCTGGAAACACCATATATTTT	CASSGGQLRSGNTIYF
TRBV5-4	-	-	TRBJ2-2	TGTGCCAGCAGCTTGGAAGGCGGTAACGCCGGGGAGCTGTTTTTT	CASSLEGGNAGELFF
TRBV19	-	-	TRBJ1-1	TGTGCCAGTAGTATGCTGTCAGGGGTTTACACTGAAGCTTTCTTT	CASSMLSGVYTEAFF
TRBV18	-	-	TRBJ2-7	TGTGCCAGCTCACCCGGACAGCCGGGGGGCTACGAGCAGTACTTC	CASSPGQPGGYEQYF
TRBV7-2	-	TRBD2	TRBJ2-5	TGTGCCAGCAGCCCCGACTCGGGAGGGGACGAGACCCAGTACTTC	CASSPDSGGDETQYF
TRBV28	-	TRBD1	TRBJ1-1	TGTGCCAGCAGTGCCCGCCCGAAGGGGGCGACTGAAGCTTTCTTT	CASSARPKGATEAFF
TRBV6-5	-	TRBD1	TRBJ1-4	TGTGCCAGCAGACCGACAGGGGGCCAGGAAAAACTGTTTTTT	CASRPTGGQEKLFF
TRBV4-1	few	TRBD1	TRBJ1-5	TGCGCCAGCAGCCAAGTAAGGACAGGTAATCAGCCCCAGCATTTT	CASSQVRTGNQPQHF
TRBV27	-	-	TRBJ1-1	TGTGCCAGCAGTTTCTTACAGGGAGGTCCTGACACTGAAGCTTTCTTT	CASSFLQGGPDTEAFF
TRBV4-3	once	TRBD2	TRBJ2-7	TGCGCCAGCAGCCAAGACTTACTAGCGTTAGGGTCCTACGAGCAGTACTTC	CASSQDLLALGSYEQYF
TRBV10-3	once	TRBD2	TRBJ2-5	TGTGCCATCAGTGCCGGGACTAGCGGGAGAGAGACCCAGTACTTC	CAISAGTSGRETQYF
TRBV4-3	-	TRBD1	TRBJ1-2	TGCGCCAGCAGCCAAGATCCGCCGGGACAGGGGAGGGTTTACACCTTC	CASSQDPPGQGRVYTF
TRBV4-3	-	-	TRBJ2-2	TGCGCCAGCAGCCAAGTCCGGGGTGGAGGAGACGGGGAGCTGTTTTTT	CASSQVRGGGDGELFF
TRBV11-3	-	TRBD1	TRBJ2-7	TGTGCCAGCAAAAGACAGGGGGCTAACGAGCAGTACTTC	CASKRQGANEQYF
TRBV3-1/TRBV3-2	once	-	TRBJ2-1	TGTGCCAGCAGCCAACTAGCTCACGAGCAGTTCTTC	CASSQLAHEQFF
TRBV7-9	-	TRBD1	TRBJ1-1	TGTGCCAGCAGCTTTTGGACAGGGGGCGCAAGGAGGACTGAAGCTTTCTTT	CASSFWTGGARRTEAFF
TRBV2	-	TRBD2	TRBJ2-2	TGTGCCAGCAGGGCCGGGACTAGCGAGACCGGGGAGCTGTTTTTT	CASRAGTSETGELFF
TRBV19	-	TRBD1	TRBJ1-1	TGTGCCAGTAGTATGAGGGGACAGGGTTTGAACACTGAAGCTTTCTTT	CASSMRGQGLNTEAFF
TRBV6-1	-	-	TRBJ1-4	TGTGCCAGCAGTGACAGGGGTAGGGCTAATGAAAAACTGTTTTTT	CASSDRGRANEKLFF
TRBV5-1	-	-	TRBJ1-2	TGCGCCAGCAGCTTGGGCCAGGGGTTCAACTATGGCTACACCTTC	CASSLGQGFNYGYTF
TRBV2	-	-	TRBJ1-2	TGTGCCAGCAATACGGGGGGGAGAGCTAACTATGGCTACACCTTC	CASNTGGRANYGYTF
TRBV28	few	-	TRBJ1-4	TGTGCCAGCAGTTTAAACAATGAAAAACTGTTTTTT	CASSLNNEKLFF
TRBV9	-	-	TRBJ1-5	TGTGCCAGCAGCGTATGCAGGAAGGATCAGCCCCAGCATTTT	CASSVCRKDQPQHF
TRBV29-1	-	TRBD1	TRBJ1-2	TGCAGCGTTGAAGGGGCGGGACAGAGCTATGGCTACACCTTC	CSVEGAGQSYGYTF
TRBV28	-	-	TRBJ1-5	TGTGCCAGCAGTTTCTACCGTGGCACGAGGTATCAGCCCCAGCATTTT	CASSFYRGTRYQPQHF
TRBV15	-	-	TRBJ1-2	TGTGCCACCAGCAGAGACCAGGGAGGCTACACCTTC	CATSRDQGGYTF
TRBV7-9	-	TRBD1	TRBJ1-1	TGTGCCAGCCTCCAGGGGGCGAGGGCTGAAGCTTTCTTT	CASLQGARAEAFF
TRBV15	-	-	TRBJ2-7	TGTGCCACCAGCAGAGTCAGTCTGGGGAGGCACGAGCAGTACTTC	CATSRVSLGRHEQYF
TRBV6-5	-	TRBD1	TRBJ1-5	TGTGCCAGCAGTTACAGGGGGACAGGGCAGCCCCAGCATTTT	CASSYRGTGQPQHF
TRBV11-3	-	TRBD1	TRBJ2-5	TGTGCCAGCAGCCAGACCCGGGACAGGGGTCGTGAGACCCAGTACTTC	CASSQTRDRGRETQYF
TRBV15	-	-	TRBJ1-1	TGTGCCACCAGCAGAGATTTCGGACCGAACACTGAAGCTTTCTTT	CATSRDFGPNTEAFF
TRBV18	-	-	TRBJ1-2	TGTGCCAGCTCACCATCCCCGGACCCTGTCTATGGCTACACCTTC	CASSPSPDPVYGYTF
TRBV9	-	-	TRBJ2-2	TGTGCCAGCAGCCCCCCGCGGACCGGGGAGCTGTTTTTT	CASSPPRTGELFF
TRBV9	-	-	TRBJ1-1	TGTGCCAGCAGCGTAGACCCAGGTGCCCCCGCTGAAGCTTTCTTT	CASSVDPGAPAEAFF
TRBV12-3/TRBV12-4	many	TRBD1	TRBJ2-1	TGTGCCAGCAGTCCACAGGGGAATGAGCAGTTCTTC	CASSPQGNEQFF
TRBV28	few	-	TRBJ2-3	TGTGCCAGCAGTTTACCGGTCACAGATACGCAGTATTTT	CASSLPVTDTQYF
TRBV5-4	-	-	TRBJ2-1	TGTGCCAGCAGCTCCCGGGACACGGACAATGAGCAGTTCTTC	CASSSRDTDNEQFF
TRBV19	-	-	TRBJ1-2	TGTGCCAGTAGGGGGATGACTCCGGGCCACCTGAGCCCAAACTATGGCTACACCTTC	CASRGMTPGHLSPNYGYTF